These 18 T cell receptor beta chains share one sample of origin, sequenced in a study of identical twins. MiXCR was run by TCRdb on the 5' RACE reads, yielding one entry per CDR3 protein. The sample shows about 1.7 million distinct CDR3 sequences, about 30% of them seen only once. Sequenced: cord blood. The origin of the receptors is a newborn girl in good health.

The chain couples TRBV12-3 or TRBV12-4 to TRBJ2-2; tentative D call: TRBD1 (6 bases). The CDR3 is 13 residues long. V was trimmed by 6 bases and J by 6 bases, leaving 11 bases between them. The CDR3 DNA follows: TGTGCCAGCAGGACAACAGGGCCCGGGGAGCTGTTTTTT. It codes for CASRTTGPGELFF.

CDR3 DNA: TGTGCCAGCAGCAGTATCAAGAGCTCCTACAATGAGCAGTTCTTC. It yields the protein CASSSIKSSYNEQFF. This chain connects TRBV28 to TRBJ2-1; D remains ambiguous. V was clipped by 6 bases and J by 0 bases, with 12 bases between them. The CDR3 length is 15 residues. CDR1 is MDHEN and CDR2 is SYDVKM in the germline V gene.

The chain couples TRBV20-1 to TRBJ2-4; D uncertain. The end of the DNA fits TRBJ2-7 better, so the J call may be wrong. Looked up from germline, CDR1 is DFQATT and CDR2 is SNEGSKA (reference sequence). The CDR3 has 11 amino acids. This chain's CDR3 is CSPKGWGEQYF. DNA for the CDR3: TGCAGTCCAAAAGGGTGGGGCGAGCAGTACTTC.

This clonotype was seen only once. This chain uses TRBV28 with TRBJ1-3; unclear D gene. Germline V gives CDR1 MDHEN, CDR2 SYDVKM. With 4 bases removed from V and 0 bases from J, the gap between germline ends came to 10 bases. The CDR3 contains 15 residues. The chain's CDR3 is CASSSVHYSGNTIYF. CDR3 coding DNA: TGTGCCAGCAGTTCCGTCCACTACTCTGGAAACACCATATATTTT. The variable domain in full, with the rest retrieved from reference TRBV28 and TRBJ1-3, is DVKVTQSSRYLVKRTGEKVFLECVQDMDHENMFWYRQDPGLGLRLIYFSYDVKMKEKGDIPEGYSVSREKKERFSLILESASTNQTSMYLCASSSVHYSGNTIYFGEGSWLTVV.

This clonotype was counted a few times. The chain employs TRBV5-1 and TRBJ2-3; D is possibly TRBD2 (5 bases). V dropped 4 bases and J dropped 2 bases, with 11 bases sitting between them. CDR1 is SGHRS, CDR2 YFSETQ, per germline. This CDR3 contains 14 residues. CDR3 sequence reads: CASSPLETTDTQYF. The CDR3 region has the DNA TGCGCCAGCAGCCCACTAGAGACCACAGATACGCAGTATTTT.

The chain recombines TRBV7-2 with TRBJ2-5; 10 bases line up with TRBD2. CDR1 is SGHTA and CDR2 is FQGNSA in the germline V gene. The V gene end was trimmed by 4 bases and the J gene end by 13 bases; junction bases not matched to a gene: 15. The CDR3 totals 15 residues. CDR3 loop: CASSSPGQTSGDGYF. The CDR3 DNA sequence: TGTGCCAGCAGCTCGCCGGGACAAACTAGCGGGGATGGGTACTTC. The complete variable domain, with remaining parts taken from reference TRBV7-2 and TRBJ2-5, reads GAGVSQSPSNKVTEKGKDVELRCDPISGHTALYWYRQSLGQGLEFLIYFQGNSAPDKSGLPSDRFSAERTGGSVSTLTIQRTQQEDSAVYLCASSSPGQTSGDGYFGPGTRLLVL.

This clonotype was detected ten times or more. CDR3 sequence reads: CASSSLAGQNIQYF. CDR3 nucleotide sequence: TGTGCCAGCAGCTCACTAGCGGGCCAAAACATTCAGTACTTC. The rearrangement joins TRBV11-2 to TRBJ2-4; 9 bases align to TRBD2. Germline assignment: CDR1 SGHAT and CDR2 FQNNGV. CDR3 length equals 14 residues. The V segment lost 4 bases and the J segment 5 bases; nucleotides outside the gene matches: 3.

V is TRBV4-1 and J is TRBJ2-7; 7 bases are a match to TRBD1. This CDR3 is 13 amino acids long. V was clipped by 1 base and J by 9 bases; unmatched bases: 6. Looked up from germline, CDR1 is MGHRA and CDR2 is YSYEKL. CDR3 protein: CASSQAQGRGQYF. The CDR3 coding sequence is TGCGCCAGCAGCCAAGCACAGGGGAGAGGGCAGTACTTC.

The V and J genes are TRBV29-1 and TRBJ1-1; perhaps TRBD1 as D (6 bases). The CDR3 spans 13 residues. Trimming took off 7 bases at V and 4 bases at J, with 16 bases between the two ends. The germline V gene encodes CDR1 SQVTM and CDR2 ANQGSEA. CDR3 sequence reads: CSGLTGRGTEAFF. The CDR3 nucleotides read TGCAGCGGCCTTACAGGCAGGGGCACTGAAGCTTTCTTT.

This clonotype appeared once. Germline and junction disagree at one end, which may indicate a read error. This rearrangement joins TRBV11-1 to TRBJ2-6; D might be TRBD1 (5 bases). The CDR3 sequence is 13 residues long. CDR1 SGHAT and CDR2 FQDESV come from the germline V gene (reference sequence). This CDR3 reads CASSFPGANVPTF. Here the CDR3 DNA reads TGTGCCAGCAGCTTCCCTGGGGCCAACGTCCCGACTTTC. The full variable domain, with the rest looked up from reference TRBV11-1 and TRBJ2-6, is EAEVAQSPRYKITEKSQAVAFWCDPISGHATLYWYRQILGQGPELLVQFQDESVVDDSQLPKDRFSAERLKGVDSTLKIQPAELGDSAMYLCASSFPGANVPTFGAGSRLTVL.

This clonotype was detected a few times. The chain uses TRBV27 and TRBJ1-2; D gene unclear. V was cut by 7 bases and J by 4 bases, with 16 bases left in between. CDR1 MNHEY and CDR2 SMNVEV come from the germline V gene (reference sequence). The CDR3 runs to 14 residues. The CDR3 nucleotides are TGTGCCAGCACCTCCAACAGTCCTTCCTATGGCTACACCTTC. Translated, it gives CASTSNSPSYGYTF.

This clonotype was observed many times. V gene TRBV12-3 or TRBV12-4 combines with J gene TRBJ1-2, with 11 positions matching TRBD1. Germline trimming cut 5 bases from V and 0 bases from J; bases unmatched to any gene: 5. The CDR3 has 16 residues. The CDR3 DNA reads TGTGCCAGCAGTCCCGGGGACAGGGGGACTAACTATGGCTACACCTTC. This translates into CASSPGDRGTNYGYTF.

This clonotype was seen repeatedly, ten times or more. The V and J genes are TRBV27 and TRBJ2-7; D might be TRBD2 (6 bases). V was shortened by 3 bases and J by 2 bases, with 8 bases between the two germline ends. This CDR3 region has 13 residues. CDR1 MNHEY and CDR2 SMNVEV come from the germline V gene (reference sequence). The CDR3 coding sequence is TGTGCCAGCAGTTTTGCGGGGCCCTACGAGCAGTACTTC. Amino acid sequence: CASSFAGPYEQYF.

This clonotype was seen a handful of times. The chain combines TRBV20-1 with TRBJ2-5; 8 nucleotides match TRBD2. J gave up 4 bases and V 6 bases, and 7 bases lay outside the gene matches. Germline V gene data show CDR1 as DFQATT and CDR2 as SNEGSKA (reference sequence). The CDR3 has 13 residues. The chain's CDR3 is CSATAGGRETQYF. The CDR3 bases are TGCAGTGCCACCGCGGGGGGAAGAGAGACCCAGTACTTC.

Here the CDR3 DNA reads TGTGCCATCAGTGATTCGGTCTCTGGAAACACCATATATTTT. Translation gives CAISDSVSGNTIYF. This chain connects TRBV10-3 to TRBJ1-3; D is unresolved. The CDR3 contains 14 residues. Germline V gene sequence: CDR1 ENHRY, CDR2 SYGVKD. V lost 3 bases and J lost 0, with 6 bases in between.

The table lists this clonotype with a few counts. The CDR3 DNA reads as TGTGCCAGCACGCTTACTAGCTGGCCGACAAATGAGCAGTTCTTC. Its protein is CASTLTSWPTNEQFF. V and J are TRBV2 and TRBJ2-1, with TRBD2 as a possible D gene (6 bases). Trimming pared 7 bases from V and 7 bases from J, leaving 20 bases between. This CDR3 spans 15 amino acids. Looked up from germline, CDR1 is SNHLY and CDR2 is FYNNEI.

CDR3: CASSALTSPDYNEQFF. The CDR3 DNA reads TGTGCCAGCAGTGCCTTGACTAGTCCCGACTACAATGAGCAGTTCTTC. V gene TRBV6-1 combines with J gene TRBJ2-1, with D maybe TRBD2 (6 bases). The V gene lost 4 bases and the J gene lost 3 bases, with 16 bases spanning the gap. The germline CDR1 and CDR2 sequences are MNHNS and SASEGT. The CDR3 runs 16 residues.

This chain joins TRBV7-2 and TRBJ2-1; TRBD1 might be the D (6 bases). The V end lost 6 bases, the J end lost 0 bases, and 12 bases lay between the germline ends. This CDR3 contains 15 residues. Germline CDR1 SGHTA, CDR2 FQGNSA. Written as DNA, the CDR3 is TGTGCCAGCAGAAAAGGGGGAAGCTCCTACAATGAGCAGTTCTTC. Its translation is CASRKGGSSYNEQFF.